This T cell receptor (beta chain) came from a study of blood T cell repertoires in COVID-19. Sequencing used immunoSEQ multiplex PCR; TCRdb keeps in-frame clones, though not all of them. The sample records 85,000 to 120,000 clones, around 73% being singletons. V was clipped by 2 bases and J by 4 bases, with 9 bases between them. CDR1 WNHNN and CDR2 SYGVQD come from the germline V gene (reference sequence). The CDR3 runs 14 residues. The chain is built from TRBV10-1 and TRBJ2-1, with a possible D match to TRBD1 (5 bases). The sequence derives from a man aged 60 to 69 with active or convalescent COVID-19. The source material was peripheral blood. CDR3 region: CASSEASGYNEQFF. Here the CDR3 DNA reads TGCGCCAGCAGTGAGGCCTCAGGGTACAATGAGCAGTTCTTC.